These 27 T cell receptor beta chains were sequenced from one sample in a study of cytomegalovirus exposure and HLA in healthy donors. PCR was performed using 60 Vbeta and 13 Jbeta primers. The data were produced by immunoSEQ multiplex PCR, yet TCRdb's version contains in-frame clones alone and is incomplete. Here the sample spans more than 100,000 clones, roughly three quarters being singletons. The sequencing sample was made of PBMCs. These receptors all stem from a woman in her sixties or seventies in good health and CMV-seronegative.

This clone was found a few times. V is TRBV5-1 and J is TRBJ1-2; D is possibly TRBD1 (6 bases). With 2 bases removed from V and 0 bases from J, the gap between germline ends came to 17 bases. The CDR3 runs 17 residues. CDR1 is SGHRS and CDR2 is YFSETQ in the germline V gene. The CDR3 bases are TGCGCCAGCAGCTTAGCTACGATACAGGGCCCTAACTATGGCTACACCTTC. It encodes CASSLATIQGPNYGYTF.

The rearrangement uses TRBV11-2 and TRBJ2-7; TRBD1 matches at 7 bases. The length of the CDR3 is 15 residues. Trimming took 2 bases from V and 3 from J; bases not matched to a gene: 7. Germline loops: CDR1 SGHAT, CDR2 FQNNGV. The CDR3 DNA reads TGTGCCAGCAGCTTAAGGCCAGGGGGTTACTACGAGCAGTACTTC. This sequence encodes CASSLRPGGYYEQYF. The variable domain in full, with the rest retrieved from reference TRBV11-2 and TRBJ2-7, is EAGVAQSPRYKIIEKRQSVAFWCNPISGHATLYWYQQILGQGPKLLIQFQNNGVVDDSQLPKDRFSAERLKGVDSTLKIQPAKLEDSAVYLCASSLRPGGYYEQYFGPGTRLTVT.

In its sample, this clone was seen once. This chain connects TRBV5-1 to TRBJ2-7, with 9 bases identical to TRBD1. Losses at the gene ends were 2 bases for V and 3 bases for J; bases not matched to a gene: 3. The CDR3 spans 14 residues. Per the germline V gene, CDR1 is SGHRS and CDR2 is YFSETQ. The CDR3: CASSLEDRGYEQYF. The CDR3 coding sequence is TGCGCCAGCAGCTTAGAGGACAGGGGCTACGAGCAGTACTTC.

This clone appeared once. The V call is TRBV4-1, the J call TRBJ2-5; TRBD1 matches 12 bases. Germline loops: CDR1 MGHRA, CDR2 YSYEKL. V lost 3 bases to trimming and J lost 4 bases; unmatched junction nucleotides: 6. The CDR3 sequence is 16 residues long. CDR3 nucleotides: TGCGCCAGCAGCCATTTTCGGGACAGGGGGCGAGAGACCCAGTACTTC. It encodes CASSHFRDRGRETQYF.

The CDR3 nucleotides are TGTGCCGGCGTCCTGGAAGGACTAGCGTACGAGCAGTACTTC. Protein product: CAGVLEGLAYEQYF. This rearrangement joins TRBV2 to TRBJ2-7; the match to TRBD2 covers 9 bases. Germline V CDR1 and CDR2: SNHLY, FYNNEI. V dropped 11 bases and J dropped 4; count of bases not matched to a gene: 12. The CDR3 contains 14 residues.

This clone turned up a few times. The chain joins TRBV5-4 to TRBJ2-4, with TRBD1 matching 12 bases. This CDR3 is built from 17 residues. V shed 4 bases, J shed 6 bases, and the junction held 11 bases outside the gene matches. Germline V gene lookup returns CDR1 SGHNT and CDR2 YYREEE (reference sequence). The CDR3 region is CASSPLGTGGVGNIQYF. DNA for the CDR3: TGTGCCAGCAGCCCTCTTGGGACAGGGGGCGTAGGAAACATTCAGTACTTC.

The chain links TRBV29-1 to TRBJ2-3; 9 positions match TRBD2. Germline CDR1 and CDR2: SQVTM and ANQGSEA. The ends lost 4 bases at V and 0 bases at J; junction bases unmatched: 5. The CDR3 is 15 residues long. Here the CDR3 DNA reads TGCAGCGTTGTCGGCGGGAGGGGCAGCACAGATACGCAGTATTTT. Encoded protein: CSVVGGRGSTDTQYF.

The chain is built from TRBV9 and TRBJ2-3; tentatively, D is TRBD1 (5 bases). The germline V gene has CDR1 SGDLS and CDR2 YYNGEE. Trimming shortened V by 7 bases and J by 6 bases, and 9 bases separated the two germline ends. There are 11 residues in the CDR3. CDR3 in amino acids: CASSGSDTQYF. CDR3 nucleotide sequence: TGTGCCAGCTCAGGGTCGGATACGCAGTATTTT.

Only one count was recorded for this clone. V usage is TRBV28 and J usage is TRBJ1-6; D gene uncertain. This CDR3 region has 13 residues. V gave up 11 bases and J gave up 0 bases, with 8 bases separating them. Looked up from germline, CDR1 is MDHEN and CDR2 is SYDVKM. This CDR3 reads CASGSSYNSPLHF. CDR3 DNA sequence: TGTGCCTCAGGTAGCTCCTATAATTCACCCCTCCACTTT. The complete variable domain, with remaining parts taken from reference TRBV28 and TRBJ1-6, reads DVKVTQSSRYLVKRTGEKVFLECVQDMDHENMFWYRQDPGLGLRLIYFSYDVKMKEKGDIPEGYSVSREKKERFSLILESASTNQTSMYLCASGSSYNSPLHFGNGTRLTVT.

V gene TRBV19 combines with J gene TRBJ1-3; a possible D gene is TRBD1 (5 bases). The V gene lost 9 bases and the J gene lost 0 bases, with 12 bases spanning the gap. Per germline, CDR1 LNHDA and CDR2 SQIVND (reference sequence). The CDR3 contains 14 residues. Here the CDR3 DNA reads TGTGCCAGCACACCGGGACTCTCTGGAAACACCATATATTTT. Its protein is CASTPGLSGNTIYF.

V gene TRBV4-1 combines with J gene TRBJ1-1; a possible D gene is TRBD1 (6 bases). Trimming shortened V by 3 bases and J by 3 bases, and 17 bases separated the two germline ends. CDR1 and CDR2 from the germline V gene are MGHRA and YSYEKL. There are 16 residues in the CDR3. DNA for the CDR3: TGCGCCAGCAGCCATGATCCTACAGGGCCTCACACTGAAGCTTTCTTT. Amino acids: CASSHDPTGPHTEAFF.

The V and J genes are TRBV5-8 and TRBJ1-2; D remains ambiguous. The germline CDR1 and CDR2 sequences are SGHTS and YDEGEE. The CDR3 loop spans 14 amino acids. V lost 7 bases to trimming and J lost 0 bases, with 13 bases between them. CDR3 in amino acids: CASGPEVANYGYTF. The CDR3 DNA follows: TGTGCCAGCGGCCCTGAAGTGGCTAACTATGGCTACACCTTC. Full variable domain (rest looked up from reference TRBV5-8 and TRBJ1-2): EAGVTQSPTHLIKTRGQQATLRCSPISGHTSVYWYQQALGLGLQFLLWYDEGEERNRGNFPPRFSGRQFPNYSSELNVNALELEDSALYLCASGPEVANYGYTFGSGTRLTVV.

The chain carries TRBV28 and TRBJ1-1; D might be TRBD1 (6 bases). The CDR3 contains 13 residues. The V gene lost 3 bases and the J gene lost 8 bases, with 13 bases spanning the gap. Germline lookup yields CDR1 MDHEN and CDR2 SYDVKM. The CDR3 protein is CASSFRGALEAFF. CDR3 nucleotide sequence: TGTGCCAGCAGTTTCCGGGGGGCATTGGAAGCTTTCTTT.

For the CDR3, the DNA is TGTGCCAGCAGTTTACACGGGACAGCGTATAGCAATCAGCCCCAGCATTTT. It translates to CASSLHGTAYSNQPQHF. The V and J genes are TRBV27 and TRBJ1-5, with TRBD1 matching 7 bases. Losses at the gene ends were 2 bases for V and 0 bases for J; bases not matched to a gene: 7. CDR1 and CDR2 from the germline V gene are MNHEY and SMNVEV (reference sequence). The CDR3 spans 17 residues.

The gene calls are TRBV6-5 and TRBJ1-5; D is undetermined. Germline assignment: CDR1 MNHEY and CDR2 SVGAGI. This CDR3 has 15 residues. The V and J ends lost 6 bases and 0 bases respectively, with 12 bases between them. The CDR3 sequence is CASRTALYSNQPQHF. The CDR3 bases are TGTGCCAGCAGAACAGCCCTATATAGCAATCAGCCCCAGCATTTT.

This chain uses TRBV27 with TRBJ2-3, with 7 bases lining up with TRBD1. Germline V lookup: CDR1 MNHEY, CDR2 SMNVEV (reference sequence). V shed 5 bases, J shed 1 base, and the junction held 9 bases outside the gene matches. The CDR3 contains 16 residues. DNA of the CDR3: TGTGCCAGCAGTCCTCTCCCCGGGACAGGCACAGATACGCAGTATTTT. This encodes CASSPLPGTGTDTQYF.

This CDR3 is CASRSGYGYTF. CDR3 nucleotide sequence: TGTGCCAGCAGGTCGGGCTATGGCTACACCTTC. This rearrangement joins TRBV6-5 to TRBJ1-2, with unresolved D. This CDR3 comprises 11 residues. V lost 6 bases and J lost 4, with 6 bases in between. The germline V gene encodes CDR1 MNHEY and CDR2 SVGAGI.

This chain joins TRBV23-1 and TRBJ2-7; D might be TRBD2 (6 bases). TRBV23-1 belongs to the ORF category, with a function that is uncertain. There are 17 residues in the CDR3. Trimming took off 2 bases at V and 2 bases at J, with 19 bases between the two ends. The chain's CDR3 is CASSQPTGVFGPYEQYF. DNA of the CDR3: TGCGCCAGCAGTCAACCAACGGGAGTTTTCGGGCCCTACGAGCAGTACTTC.

This clone showed up just once. This chain connects TRBV30 to TRBJ2-7; 7 bases match TRBD1. In germline, CDR1 is GTSNPN, CDR2 SVGIG (reference sequence). This CDR3 is 12 amino acids long. Trimming at V came to 2 bases and at J to 5 bases, leaving 3 bases not matched to a gene. The CDR3 here is CAWSLTGDEQYF. CDR3 sequence (DNA): TGTGCCTGGAGTCTTACAGGGGACGAGCAGTACTTC.

This clone was observed a handful of times. The CDR3 reads CASRQDRGLQPQHF. CDR3 nucleotide sequence: TGTGCCAGCAGGCAGGACAGGGGGCTTCAGCCCCAGCATTTT. The chain uses TRBV6-6 and TRBJ1-5, with 11 bases identical to TRBD1. The J segment lost 6 bases and the V segment lost 6 bases, leaving 4 bases of the junction unmatched. CDR1 MNHNY and CDR2 SVGAGI come from the germline V gene (reference sequence). The CDR3 covers 14 residues.

This chain uses TRBV9 with TRBJ2-7; tentative D call: TRBD2 (7 bases). Germline assignment: CDR1 SGDLS and CDR2 YYNGEE. CDR3 length: 13 amino acids. Trimming stripped 9 bases from V and 2 bases from J, with 15 bases between. The CDR3 DNA follows: TGTGCCAAACTCAACGGGGGGCCCTACGAGCAGTACTTC. Protein product: CAKLNGGPYEQYF.

The chain carries TRBV5-6 and TRBJ2-7, with a weak D call TRBD1 (6 bases). Germline V gene data show CDR1 as SGHDT and CDR2 as YYEEEE. There are 16 residues in the CDR3. Trimming left V 4 bases short and J 1 base short, with 18 bases between. CDR3: CASSIIYRVGSYEQYF. The CDR3 coding sequence is TGTGCCAGCAGCATAATTTACAGGGTGGGGTCCTACGAGCAGTACTTC.

J is TRBJ1-1 and V is TRBV18; D gene uncertain. The CDR3 totals 16 residues. Germline CDR1 is KGHSH and CDR2 is LQKENI. Deletions cut 2 bases from V and 6 bases from J, with 19 bases between. The CDR3 loop reads CASSPAAVINFPEAFF. CDR3 DNA sequence: TGTGCCAGCTCACCAGCGGCAGTTATTAATTTTCCTGAAGCTTTCTTT.

The CDR3 loop is CASSIGLESDTQYF. For the CDR3, the DNA is TGTGCCAGTAGTATAGGACTGGAATCAGATACGCAGTATTTT. This chain links TRBV19 with TRBJ2-3; D unclear. Germline V lookup: CDR1 LNHDA, CDR2 SQIVND (reference sequence). This CDR3 spans 14 amino acids. With 1 base removed from V and 4 bases from J, the gap between germline ends came to 9 bases.

The rearrangement joins TRBV10-3 to TRBJ2-3; 10 nucleotides align to TRBD2. V lost 7 bases and J lost 6; bases outside the gene matches: 4. The CDR3 extends over 13 amino acids. The V gene's germline CDR1 is ENHRY and CDR2 SYGVKD. CDR3 sequence: CAITQRGGDTQYF. CDR3 DNA sequence: TGTGCCATCACTCAGCGGGGGGGGGATACGCAGTATTTT.

A single count supports this clone. V usage is TRBV19 and J usage is TRBJ1-2, with a possible D match to TRBD1 (5 bases). CDR3 length equals 12 residues. Germline CDR1 and CDR2: LNHDA and SQIVND (reference sequence). The V and J ends lost 10 bases and 4 bases respectively, with 13 bases between them. The DNA of the CDR3 is TGTGCCACCTCGTTCGGGGGCTATGGCTACACCTTC. It yields the protein CATSFGGYGYTF.

The rearrangement links TRBV19 to TRBJ1-5; D is unclear. The CDR3 contains 14 residues. The ends were cut back, 3 bases at V and 2 bases at J, with 8 bases in the middle. CDR1 and CDR2 from the germline V gene are LNHDA and SQIVND (reference sequence). For the CDR3, the DNA is TGTGCCAGTAGTATCGGGGAGGGCAATCAGCCCCAGCATTTT. Its translation is CASSIGEGNQPQHF.